The next 24 T cell receptor beta chains were all read from a single sample in a study of Graves' ophthalmopathy and Graves' hyperthyroidism. Amplified material comprised TCR beta CDR3 regions derived from RNA transcripts. An initial RT-PCR round employing HTBI primers preceded a second-round multiplex PCR. TCRdb used MiXCR to reprocess the multiplex PCR reads, holding one entry per CDR3 protein. The sample carries about 740,000 distinct CDR3 sequences, 40% recorded once. The sequencing sample was made of peripheral blood. Receptor source: an adult man with Graves' ophthalmopathy.

The gene calls are TRBV14 and TRBJ2-5, with D tentatively TRBD1 (6 bases). V was cut by 3 bases and J by 3 bases, with 14 bases left in between. This CDR3 is 15 amino acids long. From germline, CDR1 is SGHDN and CDR2 FVKESK. The CDR3, as DNA: TGTGCCAGCAGCCACAGTTGGACAGTCAAAGAGACCCAGTACTTC. Amino acid sequence: CASSHSWTVKETQYF. The entire variable domain, with the rest obtained from reference TRBV14 and TRBJ2-5, is as follows: EAGVTQFPSHSVIEKGQTVTLRCDPISGHDNLYWYRRVMGKEIKFLLHFVKESKQDESGMPNNRFLAERTGGTYSTLKVQPAELEDSGVYFCASSHSWTVKETQYFGPGTRLLVL.

This clonotype came up a few times. This rearrangement joins TRBV27 to TRBJ2-7; D gene ambiguous. There are 13 residues in the CDR3. Germline values: CDR1 MNHEY, CDR2 SMNVEV (reference sequence). V was clipped by 5 bases and J by 2 bases, with 10 bases between them. CDR3 sequence: CASSTLDTYEQYF. The CDR3 region has the DNA TGTGCCAGCAGTACGCTAGATACCTACGAGCAGTACTTC.

A word on this clonotype: A much larger clone differs by one base, so this may be a read error. The rearrangement uses TRBV29-1 and TRBJ2-5; D call uncertain. This CDR3 has 15 amino acids. Germline-derived CDR1 and CDR2 are SQVTM and ANQGSEA. The CDR3 here is CSVEDRSREQEAQYF. The CDR3 nucleotides read TGCAGCGTTGAAGATCGGAGCAGAGAACAAGAGGCCCAGTACTTC.

The chain uses TRBV2 and TRBJ1-1, with 8 bases lining up with TRBD1. Germline loops: CDR1 SNHLY, CDR2 FYNNEI. Trimming cost V 7 bases and J 7 bases; bases outside gene matches: 8. CDR3 length: 13 amino acids. The CDR3 nucleotides read TGTGCCAGCAACACAGGGGGAGGGCGTGAAGCTTTCTTT. Translation: CASNTGGGREAFF.

In its sample, this clonotype was seen many times. In nucleotides, the CDR3 is TGTGCCAGCAGTGAATCGGGGCAGGGGGACGGCTACACCTTC. Its translation is CASSESGQGDGYTF. V gene TRBV25-1 combines with J gene TRBJ1-2; TRBD1 agrees at 7 bases. CDR1 and CDR2 from the germline V gene are MGHDK and SYGVNS. The CDR3 loop spans 14 amino acids. V shed 1 base and J 8 bases; nucleotides not matched to a gene: 7.

There are many counts of this clonotype. The V call is TRBV20-1, the J call TRBJ1-5, with D perhaps TRBD1 (6 bases). CDR1 is DFQATT, CDR2 SNEGSKA, per germline (reference sequence). The CDR3 sequence is 14 residues long. V lost 7 bases and J lost 3, with 16 bases in between. CDR3 amino acids: CSVDGGPINQPQHF. Here the CDR3 DNA reads TGCAGTGTCGACGGGGGCCCCATCAATCAGCCCCAGCATTTT.

In this sample, this clonotype turned up many times. The gene calls are TRBV2 and TRBJ2-7, with TRBD1 matching 9 bases. The CDR3 is 11 amino acids. Germline CDR1 and CDR2: SNHLY and FYNNEI. V lost 8 bases to trimming and J lost 9 bases; unmatched junction nucleotides: 5. The CDR3 DNA reads as TGTGCCAGCGCCACAGGGGGCTGGCAGTACTTC. This codes for CASATGGWQYF.

J is TRBJ1-3 and V is TRBV11-2; no definite D call. V lost 0 bases, J lost 0 bases, and 6 bases lay in between. The CDR3 length is 15 residues. CDR1 is SGHAT and CDR2 is FQNNGV in the germline V gene. Here the CDR3 DNA reads TGTGCCAGCAGCTTAGATCCTTCCTCTGGAAACACCATATATTTT. Translating it yields CASSLDPSSGNTIYF.

V gene TRBV11-2 combines with J gene TRBJ1-1, with 8 positions matching TRBD1. V lost 3 bases, J lost 1 base, and 4 bases stayed unmatched. This CDR3 contains 15 residues. Germline V gene lookup returns CDR1 SGHAT and CDR2 FQNNGV. CDR3 in amino acids: CASSFTGQGNTEAFF. CDR3 nucleotide sequence: TGTGCCAGCAGCTTTACAGGACAGGGGAACACTGAAGCTTTCTTT.

V usage is TRBV29-1 and J usage is TRBJ1-1; TRBD1 aligns across 7 bases. The CDR3 contains 13 residues. Germline values: CDR1 SQVTM, CDR2 ANQGSEA. V gave up 7 bases and J gave up 7 bases; unmatched junction bases: 12. DNA for the CDR3: TGCAGCGGTGGACAGGCCTCGTACAATGAAGCTTTCTTT. Protein product: CSGGQASYNEAFF.

The chain couples TRBV24-1 to TRBJ1-5; 9 bases match TRBD1. This CDR3 is 14 amino acids long. The V segment lost 11 bases and the J segment 6 bases; nucleotides outside the gene matches: 10. CDR1 and CDR2 (germline): KGHDR, SFDVKD. CDR3 DNA sequence: TGTGCCAGCAGCTTGGGACAGGGCTTTCAGCCCCAGCATTTT. It codes for CASSLGQGFQPQHF.

The V call is TRBV20-1, the J call TRBJ2-7, with TRBD2 matching over 12 bases. This CDR3 has 14 amino acids. V gave up 3 bases and J gave up 4 bases; unmatched junction bases: 4. In germline, CDR1 is DFQATT, CDR2 SNEGSKA (reference sequence). CDR3 amino acids: CSASWGLAGYEQYF. In DNA form, the CDR3 reads TGCAGTGCTAGTTGGGGACTAGCGGGTTACGAGCAGTACTTC.

This chain links TRBV25-1 with TRBJ2-2, with D perhaps matching TRBD1 (5 bases). This CDR3 has 15 amino acids. Trimming removed 6 bases from V and 6 bases from J, with 17 bases in between. Looked up from germline, CDR1 is MGHDK and CDR2 is SYGVNS. The CDR3 DNA reads TGTGCCAGCAGCTTGGCCCAGGGCGCATCCGGGGAGCTGTTTTTT. Translating it yields CASSLAQGASGELFF. Complete variable domain (other parts from reference TRBV25-1 and TRBJ2-2): EADIYQTPRYLVIGTGKKITLECSQTMGHDKMYWYQQDPGMELHLIHYSYGVNSTEKGDLSSESTVSRIRTEHFPLTLESARPSHTSQYLCASSLAQGASGELFFGEGSRLTVL.

This clonotype was seen repeatedly, ten times or more. The chain joins TRBV7-2 to TRBJ1-1, with D possibly TRBD1 on 5 matching bases. Trimming pared 7 bases from V and 1 base from J, leaving 10 bases between. Looked up from germline, CDR1 is SGHTA and CDR2 is FQGNSA. This CDR3 contains 13 residues. CDR3 DNA: TGTGCCAGCATCCGGGGCAGGAACACTGAAGCTTTCTTT. Protein sequence: CASIRGRNTEAFF.

The sample holds many counts of this clonotype. The genes are TRBV29-1 and TRBJ2-2; D gene ambiguous. Germline V CDR1 and CDR2: SQVTM, ANQGSEA. This CDR3 has 15 residues. V shed 2 bases and J shed 0 bases, with 10 bases lying between them. The CDR3 loop reads CSVEPEQANTGELFF. CDR3 nucleotides: TGCAGCGTTGAACCGGAGCAAGCGAACACCGGGGAGCTGTTTTTT.

The gene calls are TRBV15 and TRBJ1-2, with D possibly being TRBD1 (5 bases). With 1 base removed from V and 8 bases from J, the gap between germline ends came to 23 bases. Germline V lookup: CDR1 LNHNV, CDR2 YYDKDF (reference sequence). This CDR3 is 17 amino acids long. The CDR3 DNA reads TGTGCCACCAGCAGAGTGCCACGGAGTTTCACCGGGGACGGCTACACCTTC. Protein sequence: CATSRVPRSFTGDGYTF.

This clonotype was seen many times. V usage is TRBV12-3 or TRBV12-4 and J usage is TRBJ2-7; D is undetermined. The CDR3 covers 11 residues. Trimming removed 5 bases from V and 6 bases from J, with 8 bases in between. CDR3 in DNA: TGTGCCAGCAGTACAGTGGGCGAGCAGTACTTC. As protein: CASSTVGEQYF.

The rearrangement links TRBV29-1 to TRBJ2-2; D uncertain. V lost 6 bases to trimming and J lost 7 bases, with 15 bases between them. The CDR3 sequence is 13 residues long. Germline values: CDR1 SQVTM, CDR2 ANQGSEA. The CDR3: CSVLGGTVGELFF. DNA for the CDR3: TGCAGCGTCCTCGGTGGTACAGTCGGGGAGCTGTTTTTT.

The table lists this clonotype with a count of one. The chain employs TRBV25-1 and TRBJ1-4, with D maybe TRBD1 (6 bases). Germline loops: CDR1 MGHDK, CDR2 SYGVNS. V was shortened by 6 bases and J by 8 bases, with 19 bases between the two germline ends. The CDR3 spans 15 residues. CDR3 sequence (DNA): TGTGCCAGCAGCCTCCTTACGGGGGCAGGGGAAAAACTGTTTTTT. Translating gives CASSLLTGAGEKLFF.

The V call is TRBV7-3, the J call TRBJ1-1; 10 bases line up with TRBD1. The CDR3 length is 14 residues. Germline assignment: CDR1 SGHTA and CDR2 FQGTGA. Trimming removed 6 bases from V and 6 bases from J; junction bases left unmatched: 7. The DNA for the CDR3 is TGTGCCAGCAGTTTATCCGGGACAGGGGCTGAAGCTTTCTTT. Translation: CASSLSGTGAEAFF.

The CDR3 region is CASSPVFSSYEQYF. The CDR3 bases are TGTGCCAGCAGCCCCGTTTTTAGCTCCTACGAGCAGTACTTC. The chain has TRBV25-1 and TRBJ2-7; D not resolved. V lost 6 bases and J 0 bases, leaving 12 bases between the germline ends. In germline, CDR1 is MGHDK, CDR2 SYGVNS. This CDR3 has 14 residues.

This clonotype was seen ten or more times. V is TRBV19 and J is TRBJ1-1; D not resolved. The germline V gene has CDR1 LNHDA and CDR2 SQIVND (reference sequence). V was cut by 4 bases and J by 7 bases, with 19 bases left in between. The CDR3 loop spans 15 amino acids. The CDR3 sequence is CASSSLRAEAVEAFF. In DNA, the CDR3 is TGTGCCAGTAGTAGTCTTCGGGCCGAGGCCGTTGAAGCTTTCTTT.

In this sample, this clonotype turned up many times. CDR3 residues: CATSRDSGTGSEQYF. CDR3 bases: TGTGCCACCAGCAGAGACTCCGGGACAGGGAGCGAGCAGTACTTC. This rearrangement joins TRBV15 to TRBJ2-7, with 9 bases fitting TRBD1. Trimming cost V 0 bases and J 6 bases; bases outside gene matches: 6. CDR3 size: 15 residues. CDR1 and CDR2 (germline): LNHNV, YYDKDF (reference sequence).

This chain links TRBV7-9 with TRBJ2-5; D is possibly TRBD1 (5 bases). The CDR3 consists of 15 residues. In germline, CDR1 is SEHNR, CDR2 FQNEAQ (reference sequence). The V end was cut by 5 bases, the J end by 2 bases, with 15 bases between. The CDR3 DNA sequence: TGTGCCAGCAGCCCCCTTACGACAGCACAAGAGACCCAGTACTTC. This translates into CASSPLTTAQETQYF.